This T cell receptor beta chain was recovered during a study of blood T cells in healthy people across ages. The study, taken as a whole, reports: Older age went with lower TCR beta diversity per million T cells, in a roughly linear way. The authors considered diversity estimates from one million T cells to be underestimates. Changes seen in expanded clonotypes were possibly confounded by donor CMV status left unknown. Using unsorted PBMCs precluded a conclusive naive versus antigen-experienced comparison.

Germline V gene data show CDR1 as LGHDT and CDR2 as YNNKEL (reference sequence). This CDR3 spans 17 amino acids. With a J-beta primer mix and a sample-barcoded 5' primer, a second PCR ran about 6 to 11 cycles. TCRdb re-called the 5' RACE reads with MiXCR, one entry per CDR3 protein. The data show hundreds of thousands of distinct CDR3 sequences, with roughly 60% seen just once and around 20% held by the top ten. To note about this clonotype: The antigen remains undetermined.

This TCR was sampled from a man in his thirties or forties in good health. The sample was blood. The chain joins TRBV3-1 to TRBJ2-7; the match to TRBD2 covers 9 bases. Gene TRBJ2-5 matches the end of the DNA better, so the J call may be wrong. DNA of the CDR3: TGTGCCAGCAGCCATGGCGGAGGAGCGGGAGGCCGGGAGACCCAGTACTTC. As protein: CASSHGGGAGGRETQYF.